The source of this TCR beta chain is a study of T cells in Graves' hyperthyroidism and ophthalmopathy (dated by TCRdb to between 2017 and 2020). With respect to the entire study: To identify distinguishing TCR V-J signatures, a discovery cohort of 95 to 100 patients was used, comprising under 45 with Graves' ophthalmopathy and some 60 with stable Graves' hyperthyroidism. Whether ophthalmopathy could be predicted prospectively was tested in an independent validation cohort made up of approximately 19 hyperthyroidism patients plus 17 patients who later progressed to ophthalmopathy. The 100 or so discovery patients were randomly split 7:3 into training and test sets. In roughly six Graves' hyperthyroidism patients, the study also compared T-cell repertoires from thyroid tissue with T-cell repertoires from blood. After sampling, hyperthyroidism patients received methimazole starting at 30 mg daily, and ophthalmopathy patients received high-dose intravenous methylprednisolone. According to the paper, TCR Vbeta CDR3 sequencing was carried out on some 130 peripheral blood samples, which came from over 40 ophthalmopathy, roughly 75 hyperthyroidism and around 17 progressor patients.

Summary of the overall study and its limitations: Ophthalmopathy was separated from stable hyperthyroidism by a 13 V-J signature model, with over 85% sensitivity and 81% to 82% specificity obtained in cross-validation and 80%/75% obtained in testing. Most expanded thyroid clonotypes (frequency above 0.001) were also found in blood, which suggests that blood repertoires may mirror thyroid immune responses. During validation, the model predicted progression to ophthalmopathy a median of around 6 months ahead of onset, with more than 60% sensitivity and 72% to 80% specificity. Sample size was not statistically predetermined, and blinding of investigators to group allocation was not performed.

In its sample, this clonotype was seen many times. Its cognate antigen has yet to be identified. No quality values exist for individual bases; no much larger clone is one base distant. From its cysteine to its phenylalanine, the CDR3 spans 12 amino acids. Only CDR3 DNA remains: 36 bases, in frame from the first base. Relative to germline, V is 4 bases shorter and J is 5 bases shorter, with 12 bases between their ends. Based on the germline V gene, the CDR1 and CDR2 sequences are SQVTM and ANQGSEA. Any patient with an uncontrolled infection, another autoimmune disease, pregnancy or lactation was excluded. Diagnoses were based on clinical symptoms, serum thyroxine and TRAb, thyroid ultrasound and orbital computed tomography. Trizol reagent was used to extract total RNA, and RNA quality was then checked on an Agilent 2100 Bioanalyzer. Amplification of TCR beta CDR3 regions was carried out from RNA transcripts. A first-round RT-PCR of the TCR CDR3 used the HTBI primer set with the Qiagen OneStep RT-PCR kit. Libraries were constructed in a second round of multiplex PCR, after which size selection and purification were performed. Sequencing of the libraries was done on an Illumina HiSeq2000 using paired-end 100 bp reads. The published analysis was carried out like this. SOAPnuke was used to process the raw data, with reads discarded if the reads contained adapters or uncalled bases, had a mean Phred below 15, or lacked an exact constant-primer or identifier match. COPE v1.2.5 was used to merge the high-quality paired reads, and each unique nucleotide sequence was defined as a clonotype. MiTCR v1.1 was used to align clonotypes to the IMGT TRBV, TRBD and TRBJ reference segments. Analysis was restricted to V-J combinations with a frequency above 0.0001, which covered 98% to 99.2% of repertoires. A TCS score was defined as the ratio of F50 (clonal expansion) to E x V (chaos), with BLOSUM62-based TCRdist applied between CDR3 peptides within each V-J. Welch's t-statistics and random forest reduced roughly 500 V-J features to fewer than 15, which were used in a naive Bayes classifier (R e1071). The similarity between thyroid and blood repertoires was quantified using the Morisita-Horn index. TCRdb's own reprocessing of the public reads used fastp at Q25 and MiXCR and kept productive beta chains. Entries are consolidated by CDR3 protein sequence, retaining the most common genes and DNA. The V and J calls and clone size come from TCRdb's table, not from the authors' own analysis. This sample gives 480,000 or so distinct CDR3 sequences in total; 46% of them show up just once. Around 47% of the sample goes to the ten largest clones.

The chain is encoded by TRBV29-1 joined to TRBJ2-7, with a tentative D gene TRBD2 over 5 matching bases. What was sequenced was peripheral blood or thyroid tissue (not recorded which). This clonotype was obtained from an adult woman with Graves' disease, either hyperthyroidism or ophthalmopathy (not recorded which). The sequenced DNA is TGCAGCGTTGGGCATTCCGGGAACGAGCAGTACTTC. It translates to CSVGHSGNEQYF.